The 9 T cell receptor beta chains in this list originate from one sample, sequenced in a study of blood T cell repertoires in COVID-19. Method: immunoSEQ multiplex PCR; TCRdb's copy keeps in-frame clones and lacks some. The table includes approximately 56,000 clones, about four fifths detected once. Sequenced sample: peripheral blood. Receptors were obtained from a man between 70 and 80 years old with active COVID-19.

The gene calls are TRBV9 and TRBJ1-4; TRBD1 agrees at 7 bases. The CDR3 spans 14 residues. V lost 3 bases to trimming and J lost 7 bases; unmatched junction nucleotides: 6. Germline V gene data show CDR1 as SGDLS and CDR2 as YYNGEE. CDR3 sequence reads: CASSAGGVGEKLFF. The DNA of the CDR3 is TGTGCCAGCAGCGCAGGGGGTGTCGGTGAAAAACTGTTTTTT. The whole variable domain, remainder taken from reference TRBV9 and TRBJ1-4, is DSGVTQTPKHLITATGQRVTLRCSPRSGDLSVYWYQQSLDQGLQFLIQYYNGEERAKGNILERFSAQQFPDLHSELNLSSLELGDSALYFCASSAGGVGEKLFFGSGTQLSVL.

The V gene is TRBV3-1 (or the pseudogene TRBV3-2), the J gene TRBJ1-1, with D uncertain. This CDR3 has 15 residues. Germline lookup yields CDR1 LGHDT and CDR2 YNNKEL (reference sequence). Trimming left V 5 bases short and J 3 bases short, with 16 bases between. As DNA, the CDR3 is TGTGCCAGCAGCTCCCGGCGGAGGTCTGACACTGAAGCTTTCTTT. This gives the protein CASSSRRRSDTEAFF.

The rearrangement uses TRBV2 and TRBJ2-2; 14 bases are shared with TRBD2. J gave up 4 bases and V 7 bases, and 5 bases lay outside the gene matches. Germline loops: CDR1 SNHLY, CDR2 FYNNEI. CDR3 length equals 16 residues. The CDR3 protein is CASTLTSGGGTGELFF. The CDR3 DNA follows: TGTGCCAGCACCTTGACTAGCGGGGGGGGCACCGGGGAGCTGTTTTTT.

V is TRBV19 and J is TRBJ1-1; maybe TRBD1 (5 bases). The CDR3 covers 14 residues. Germline lookup yields CDR1 LNHDA and CDR2 SQIVND (reference sequence). The germline V and J ends were trimmed by 4 bases and 1 base, with 10 bases remaining between them. The CDR3 spells CASSRVDRNTEAFF. In DNA form, the CDR3 reads TGTGCCAGTAGTAGAGTAGACAGGAACACTGAAGCTTTCTTT.

The gene calls are TRBV5-8 and TRBJ1-3; 8 bases agree with TRBD1. The V segment lost 4 bases and the J segment 0 bases; nucleotides outside the gene matches: 12. The CDR3 consists of 18 residues. Germline CDR1 SGHTS, CDR2 YDEGEE. The CDR3 DNA reads TGTGCCAGCAGCAGGGGGCGGGACAGGTTCTTCTCTGGAAACACCATATATTTT. It translates to CASSRGRDRFFSGNTIYF.

V usage is TRBV27 and J usage is TRBJ2-5; 11 nucleotides align to TRBD2. From germline, CDR1 is MNHEY and CDR2 SMNVEV (reference sequence). Trimming removed 5 bases from V and 2 bases from J; junction bases left unmatched: 4. The CDR3 extends over 15 amino acids. The CDR3 DNA is TGTGCCAGCAGTAAGAGACTAGCGGGGCAAGAGACCCAGTACTTC. This translates into CASSKRLAGQETQYF.

This clone came up once. The V and J genes are TRBV18 and TRBJ1-2; D may be TRBD1 (5 bases). V was trimmed by 0 bases and J by 1 base, leaving 6 bases between them. The CDR3 is 14 amino acids. Looked up from germline, CDR1 is KGHSH and CDR2 is LQKENI. CDR3 sequence (DNA): TGTGCCAGCTCACCACCGCAGGGTAACTATGGCTACACCTTC. Protein sequence: CASSPPQGNYGYTF.

The V gene is TRBV3-1 (or the pseudogene TRBV3-2), the J gene TRBJ2-7, with D possibly TRBD1 on 6 matching bases. Between the trimmed V and J ends, which lost 4 bases and 5 bases, there was a span of 12 bases. Germline V gene sequence: CDR1 LGHDT, CDR2 YNNKEL (reference sequence). This CDR3 has 13 residues. The CDR3 spells CASSRLGGNEQYF. In DNA, the CDR3 is TGTGCCAGCAGCCGTTTAGGGGGTAACGAGCAGTACTTC.

The chain carries TRBV10-3 and TRBJ1-6, with a possible D match to TRBD1 (5 bases). The germline gives CDR1 ENHRY, CDR2 SYGVKD. The CDR3 is made up of 14 amino acids. V gave up 4 bases and J gave up 5 bases, with 9 bases separating them. CDR3 residues: CAISGGRDNSPLHF. The CDR3 DNA sequence: TGTGCCATCAGTGGGGGGAGGGATAATTCACCCCTCCACTTT.